The entry below describes one TCR beta chain. Between the trimmed V and J ends, which lost 5 bases and 1 base, there was a span of 17 bases. The CDR3 is made up of 16 amino acids. The germline gives CDR1 LNHNV, CDR2 YYDKDF (reference sequence). This sample was taken from a study of identical twins. A universal primer site was added by template switching, and unique molecular identifiers were carried by the cDNA. MiXCR was run by TCRdb on the 5' RACE reads, yielding one entry per CDR3 protein. Altogether hundreds of thousands of distinct CDR3 sequences are present, more than 13% being singletons, with the ten largest covering around 8.9%.

Input material: memory (CD45RO+) T cells sorted from blood. This sequence joins TRBV15 and TRBJ2-5; D might be TRBD2 (6 bases). The TCR was taken from a woman aged 18-29 years in good health. The CDR3 DNA follows: TGTGCCACCAGCTCGGGGACTCAGATGGGCCAAGAGACCCAGTACTTC. Its protein is CATSSGTQMGQETQYF. Supplemented by reference TRBV15 and TRBJ2-5, the full variable domain reads DAMVIQNPRYQVTQFGKPVTLSCSQTLNHNVMYWYQQKSSQAPKLLFHYYDKDFNNEADTPDNFQSRRPNTSFCFLDIRSPGLGDTAMYLCATSSGTQMGQETQYFGPGTRLLVL.